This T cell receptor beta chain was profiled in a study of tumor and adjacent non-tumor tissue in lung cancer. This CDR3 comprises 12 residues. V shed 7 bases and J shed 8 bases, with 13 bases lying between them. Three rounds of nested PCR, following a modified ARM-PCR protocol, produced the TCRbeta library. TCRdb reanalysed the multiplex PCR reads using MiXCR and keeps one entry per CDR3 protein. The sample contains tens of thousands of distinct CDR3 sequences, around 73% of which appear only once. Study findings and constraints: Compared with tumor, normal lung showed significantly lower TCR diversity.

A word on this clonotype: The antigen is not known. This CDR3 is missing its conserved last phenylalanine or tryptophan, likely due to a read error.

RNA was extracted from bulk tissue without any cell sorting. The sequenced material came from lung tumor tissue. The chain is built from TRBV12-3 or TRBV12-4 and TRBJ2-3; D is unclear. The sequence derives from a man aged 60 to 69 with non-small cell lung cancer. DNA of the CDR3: TGTGCCAGCAATCCCTCTCTGGGTACGCAGTATTAT. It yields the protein CASNPSLGTQYY.